This TCR beta chain came from a study of identical twins. Overall study findings and caveats: Twin pairs had excess sharing that was weaker in beta out-of-frame sequences.

Germline V gene sequence: CDR1 SGHAT, CDR2 FQNNGV. Trimming took 8 bases from V and 5 from J; bases not matched to a gene: 5. This CDR3 has 13 residues. This clonotype was seen more than once but under ten times. Its antigen is not identified. From the 5' RACE reads, TCRdb called clonotypes with MiXCR, one entry per CDR3 protein. The repertoire holds 690,000 or so distinct CDR3 sequences, with 8.5% to 9.5% as singletons. This sample also belongs to another study, concerning yellow fever vaccine responses in identical twins.

Source material: PBMCs. This chain uses TRBV11-2 with TRBJ2-1; 8 nucleotides agree with TRBD1. The TCR was taken from a young woman in good health. DNA of the CDR3: TGTGCCAGCCAGGGGGCCGTCGACAATGAGCAGTTCTTC. Protein product: CASQGAVDNEQFF.